One sample yielded the 9 T cell receptor beta chains listed below, sequenced in a study of monozygotic twins with inflammatory bowel disease. TCRdb reprocessed the 5' RACE reads and stores each CDR3 protein as one record, lacking DNA. In total, the table holds approximately 150,000 distinct CDR3 sequences. The sequenced material came from blood. The receptors here all came from a human donor with ulcerative colitis or Crohn's disease, or a healthy co-twin of an affected twin (not recorded which).

The rearrangement uses TRBV20-1 and TRBJ1-5. The CDR3 runs 14 residues. CDR1 and CDR2 (germline): DFQATT, SNEGSKA (reference sequence). CDR3 sequence: CSARASYSNQPQHF.

V is TRBV11-2 and J is TRBJ2-1; absent DNA, TCRdb's TRBD2 call cannot be checked. The germline V gene encodes CDR1 SGHAT and CDR2 FQNNGV. The CDR3 spans 14 residues. The CDR3 protein is CASSLERLVNEQFF.

V usage is TRBV7-8 and J usage is TRBJ1-2. Per germline, CDR1 SGHVS and CDR2 FQNEAQ. The CDR3 consists of 13 residues. This chain's CDR3 is CASSLAEILDGTF.

This chain links TRBV7-3 with TRBJ2-2; no DNA is available, so the TRBD2 call from TCRdb remains unchecked. Germline CDR1 SGHTA, CDR2 FQGTGA. This CDR3 has 15 residues. CDR3 region: CASSLRGLNTGELFF.

The chain employs TRBV7-2 and TRBJ1-2; with no DNA, the TCRdb D assignment of TRBD1 cannot be verified. Germline V lookup: CDR1 SGHTA, CDR2 FQGNSA. This CDR3 region has 13 residues. This CDR3 reads CASSVGQTYGYTF.

The gene calls are TRBV5-1 and TRBJ2-1. CDR3 size: 15 residues. In germline, CDR1 is SGHRS, CDR2 YFSETQ. The CDR3 loop reads CASSLEGTPYNEQFF.

The chain carries TRBV18 and TRBJ1-2; TCRdb reports TRBD1, a call that lacks DNA to check it against. The germline V gene encodes CDR1 KGHSH and CDR2 LQKENI. This CDR3 comprises 15 residues. The CDR3 sequence: CASSPPGQTNYGYTF.

The chain combines TRBV5-1 with TRBJ2-2; TCRdb names TRBD1, which stays unverified in the absence of DNA. The CDR3 spans 17 residues. The germline gives CDR1 SGHRS, CDR2 YFSETQ. CDR3 loop: CASSPHRDRAYTGELFF. The full variable domain, its missing parts supplied by reference TRBV5-1 and TRBJ2-2, is KAGVTQTPRYLIKTRGQQVTLSCSPISGHRSVSWYQQTPGQGLQFLFEYFSETQRNKGNFPGRFSGRQFSNSRSEMNVSTLELGDSALYLCASSPHRDRAYTGELFFGEGSRLTVL.

The chain uses TRBV20-1 and TRBJ2-7; TCRdb calls TRBD2, which cannot be checked without DNA. This CDR3 region has 13 residues. Germline CDR1 and CDR2: DFQATT and SNEGSKA (reference sequence). The CDR3 reads CSARLAGYYEQYF.